This T cell receptor (beta chain) appears in the sequencing data of a study of blood T cell repertoires in COVID-19. Clones were sequenced by immunoSEQ multiplex PCR, and TCRdb holds only the in-frame ones, with some missing. The sample includes about 55,000 clones, about 90% of them seen just once. Trimming pared 4 bases from V and 5 bases from J, leaving 12 bases between. There are 14 residues in the CDR3. Germline lookup yields CDR1 KGHDR and CDR2 SFDVKD. Sequences were obtained from peripheral blood. This receptor was identified in a man between 60 and 75 years old with acute or convalescent COVID-19. The chain combines TRBV24-1 with TRBJ2-3, with TRBD2 as a possible D gene (6 bases). CDR3: CATSDRASVDTQYF. The CDR3 nucleotides are TGTGCCACCAGTGACCGCGCTAGCGTAGATACGCAGTATTTT.